Sequencing of this T cell receptor (beta chain) was carried out in a study of Graves' ophthalmopathy and Graves' hyperthyroidism (dated 2018 in TCRdb). Some background on the complete study: Peripheral blood samples were taken at the time of initial diagnosis, before any treatment was given. In total, approximately 130 blood samples were TCR-sequenced: roughly 45 ophthalmopathy, approximately 75 hyperthyroidism and around 17 hyperthyroidism-to-ophthalmopathy patients. For independent validation, a separate cohort was made up of about 18 hyperthyroidism patients plus 17 patients who later progressed from hyperthyroidism to ophthalmopathy. The approximately 98 discovery patients were randomly divided into training and test sets at a 7:3 ratio. To tell Graves' ophthalmopathy apart from Graves' hyperthyroidism, and to predict which patients would progress to ophthalmopathy, the study relied on TCR beta repertoire signatures. After sampling, hyperthyroidism patients received methimazole starting at 30 mg daily, and ophthalmopathy patients received high-dose intravenous methylprednisolone. T-cell repertoires of thyroid tissue and blood were compared in more than five hyperthyroidism patients. A discovery set of 100 patients (43 ophthalmopathy, 55 to 65 stable hyperthyroidism) was enrolled to explore V-J signatures distinguishing ophthalmopathy from hyperthyroidism. Broader findings and caveats from the paper: In validation, the model predicted ophthalmopathy progression with 70.59% sensitivity and around 72% specificity; 12 predicted patients were CT-confirmed with GO in a median of around 6 months. The 13-signature model separated ophthalmopathy from stable hyperthyroidism with roughly 90% sensitivity and 81.08% specificity in cross-validation, and 80%/75% in the test set. No statistical method was used to predetermine the sample size, and group allocation was not hidden from the investigators. Among expanded thyroid clonotypes with frequency above 0.001, most also showed up in blood, which suggests that blood repertoires may reflect the thyroid immune response.

For repertoire sequencing, TCR beta CDR3 regions were amplified from RNA transcripts. A first-round RT-PCR used HTBI primers with the Qiagen OneStep RT-PCR kit, followed by a second-round multiplex PCR, size selection and purification. Sequencing of the libraries was carried out on an Illumina HiSeq2000 in paired-end mode with 100 bp reads. As for the original processing: SOAPnuke was used for read processing, and reads with adapters, uncalled bases, a mean Phred below 15, or no exact constant-primer or identifier match were discarded. COPE v1.2.5 was used to merge the high-quality paired reads. Each unique nucleotide sequence was defined as a clonotype, and clonotypes were aligned to IMGT TRB V, D and J references with MiTCR v1.1. The analysis was limited to V-J combinations with a frequency above 0.0001, which together covered around 99% of the repertoires. For each V-J combination, a TCR clonal expansion and chaos score was defined as F50 clonal expansion divided by the chaos observed in the TCRdist matrix. Welch's t-statistics and random forest were used to reduce the features to 10 to 15 V-J combinations, which were then used as input to a naive Bayes classifier. The Morisita-Horn index was used to measure how similar the thyroid and blood repertoires were. The public reads were reanalyzed by TCRdb: fastp trimming at Q25, MiXCR alignment, in-frame beta chains only. Each CDR3 protein appears once, grouped with its most common genes and DNA. The V and J calls shown here were made by TCRdb, not taken from the authors' results. The sample table shows around 400,000 distinct CDR3 sequences, and under 25% are seen once. The ten largest make up more than 2.5% of the sample.

Hyperthyroidism was defined as stable when no progression to ophthalmopathy occurred within 18 months of follow-up. Patients with hyperthyroidism were aged 18 to 65 years, had been newly diagnosed, and had a disease duration of less than 2 months. Patients with other autoimmune diseases, uncontrolled infections, pregnancy or lactation were excluded. Diagnosis relied on clinical symptoms, serum thyroxine, TRAb, thyroid ultrasound and orbital computed tomography. PBMCs were isolated from about 9.2 ml of fresh peripheral blood by Ficoll-Paque density gradient centrifugation. Total RNA was extracted with Trizol reagent and quality-checked on an Agilent 2100 Bioanalyzer. From the cysteine through the phenylalanine, the CDR3 covers 12 amino acids. Here the CDR3 DNA is all that survives: 36 bases in frame from base 1. V is pruned by 4 bases and J by 4 bases, leaving 0 bases of the junction without a gene match. CDR1 and CDR2 were assigned from the germline V gene as SQVTM and ANQGSEA.

The sample holds many counts of this clonotype. Its antigen remains unidentified. Base-call qualities are not available, and no considerably larger clone is one nucleotide away. The sample comprised peripheral blood. The chain was built from TRBV29-1 and TRBJ2-5, with 10 middle bases fitting TRBD2. This receptor was identified in a woman younger than 30 with stable Graves' hyperthyroidism. Donor details come from another sample of the same person, matched by shared clones. Here the CDR3 is given as CSVGLAGETQYF. At the DNA level, the sequence is TGCAGCGTTGGACTAGCGGGAGAGACCCAGTACTTC.